One and the same sample provided the 28 T cell receptor beta chains below, sequenced in a study of blood T cell repertoires in COVID-19. Assay used: immunoSEQ multiplex PCR; TCRdb lists only in-frame clones, some missing. The sample lists around 59,000 clones, 70% to 80% occurring once. Specimen: peripheral blood. These receptors all stem from an elderly man with acute or convalescent COVID-19.

The DNA of the CDR3 is TGCGCCAGCAGCTGGCTGACAGGGGAGGATGGCTACACCTTC. Translation gives CASSWLTGEDGYTF. The J gene is TRBJ1-2, the V gene TRBV5-1; 8 bases map to TRBD1. The V gene end was trimmed by 3 bases and the J gene end by 6 bases; junction bases not matched to a gene: 7. The length of the CDR3 is 14 residues. The germline CDR1 and CDR2 sequences are SGHRS and YFSETQ. The full variable domain, in which reference TRBV5-1 and TRBJ1-2 provide the parts outside the CDR3, is KAGVTQTPRYLIKTRGQQVTLSCSPISGHRSVSWYQQTPGQGLQFLFEYFSETQRNKGNFPGRFSGRQFSNSRSEMNVSTLELGDSALYLCASSWLTGEDGYTFGSGTRLTVV.

The chain links TRBV5-6 to TRBJ1-5; D unclear. V lost 4 bases, J lost 0 bases, and 11 bases lay in between. Germline V CDR1 and CDR2: SGHDT, YYEEEE. The CDR3 is 15 amino acids. The CDR3 loop reads CASSRGGNSNQPQHF. As DNA, the CDR3 is TGTGCCAGCAGCCGAGGAGGAAATAGCAATCAGCCCCAGCATTTT.

A few counts support this clone. This chain joins TRBV6-5 and TRBJ2-7, with 8 bases fitting TRBD1. The V gene's germline CDR1 is MNHEY and CDR2 SVGAGI. The CDR3 extends over 14 amino acids. Trimming took 8 bases from V and 1 from J; bases not matched to a gene: 7. The CDR3 DNA sequence: TGTGCCAGCGCAGACAGGGGTCCTTCCTACGAGCAGTACTTC. Protein sequence: CASADRGPSYEQYF.

The count of this clone is one. The gene calls are TRBV18 and TRBJ2-7; no firm D call. This CDR3 region has 12 residues. V was clipped by 2 bases and J by 7 bases, with 9 bases between them. The germline V gene encodes CDR1 KGHSH and CDR2 LQKENI. The CDR3 loop is CASSPNFREQYF. The CDR3 nucleotides are TGTGCCAGCTCACCAAATTTTCGGGAGCAGTACTTC. The full variable domain, in which reference TRBV18 and TRBJ2-7 provide the parts outside the CDR3, is NAGVMQNPRHLVRRRGQEARLRCSPMKGHSHVYWYRQLPEEGLKFMVYLQKENIIDESGMPKERFSAEFPKEGPSILRIQQVVRGDSAAYFCASSPNFREQYFGPGTRLTVT.

J is TRBJ2-1 and V is TRBV5-1; no firm D call. This CDR3 spans 16 amino acids. V was shortened by 5 bases and J by 0 bases, with 15 bases between the two germline ends. Germline V CDR1 and CDR2: SGHRS, YFSETQ. CDR3 loop: CASSLPETHSYNEQFF. The CDR3 bases are TGCGCCAGCAGTCTGCCGGAGACTCACTCCTACAATGAGCAGTTCTTC.

The CDR3 DNA reads as TGTGCCAGTAGTATGGGGACTAGCGGCTACAATGAGCAGTTCTTC. It encodes CASSMGTSGYNEQFF. The V gene is TRBV19, the J gene TRBJ2-1, with 11 bases matching TRBD2. Germline loops: CDR1 LNHDA, CDR2 SQIVND (reference sequence). The trim removed 3 bases at V and 3 bases at J, leaving 1 base unmatched. The CDR3 consists of 15 residues.

This clone has more than one count but fewer than ten. The chain carries TRBV28 and TRBJ1-5; possible D gene TRBD1, 5 bases. This CDR3 has 17 residues. Germline CDR1 and CDR2: MDHEN and SYDVKM. Trimming stripped 6 bases from V and 1 base from J, with 19 bases between. This CDR3 is CASSPPPRVRSNQPQHF. The CDR3, as DNA: TGTGCCAGCAGCCCTCCACCCAGGGTTAGAAGCAATCAGCCCCAGCATTTT.

CDR3: CASSIPGTRMETQYF. CDR3 DNA: TGTGCCAGTAGTATACCCGGGACTAGAATGGAGACCCAGTACTTC. This chain uses TRBV19 with TRBJ2-5, with TRBD2 matching over 8 bases. V gave up 2 bases and J gave up 5 bases; unmatched junction bases: 7. This CDR3 is built from 15 residues. CDR1 and CDR2 (germline): LNHDA, SQIVND (reference sequence).

V gene TRBV5-1 combines with J gene TRBJ2-7; D might be TRBD1 (6 bases). V shed 4 bases and J shed 5 bases, with 10 bases lying between them. Germline lookup yields CDR1 SGHRS and CDR2 YFSETQ. CDR3 length equals 12 residues. The chain's CDR3 is CASSRTVDEQYF. The CDR3 coding sequence is TGCGCCAGCAGCCGGACAGTGGACGAGCAGTACTTC.

The chain links TRBV5-1 to TRBJ2-3, with unresolved D. The V gene's germline CDR1 is SGHRS and CDR2 YFSETQ. The V end was cut by 0 bases, the J end by 5 bases, with 7 bases between. The CDR3 runs to 13 residues. CDR3 sequence reads: CASSLDPGDTQYF. CDR3 sequence (DNA): TGCGCCAGCAGCTTGGATCCGGGAGATACGCAGTATTTT.

This chain joins TRBV9 and TRBJ2-7, with D unclear. V shed 0 bases and J shed 12 bases, with 13 bases lying between them. The CDR3 totals 12 residues. CDR1 and CDR2 (germline): SGDLS, YYNGEE. The CDR3 loop reads CASSVDGERRYF. In DNA form, the CDR3 reads TGTGCCAGCAGCGTAGATGGCGAGCGACGGTACTTC.

This sequence joins TRBV7-3 and TRBJ2-1, with D tentatively TRBD1 (6 bases). The CDR3 has 16 residues. Germline CDR1 and CDR2: SGHTA and FQGTGA. Trimming took 2 bases from V and 8 from J, leaving 19 bases between them. The CDR3 region is CASSLGSRGLLDEQFF. The DNA of the CDR3 is TGTGCCAGCAGCTTAGGGTCTAGGGGGTTGCTCGATGAGCAGTTCTTC.

The V gene is TRBV2, the J gene TRBJ1-2, with 7 bases lining up with TRBD1. V lost 3 bases, J lost 2 bases, and 6 bases stayed unmatched. CDR1 is SNHLY and CDR2 is FYNNEI in the germline V gene. This CDR3 is 15 amino acids long. DNA of the CDR3: TGTGCCAGCAGTGAGCTAGGGACAGCGAACTATGGCTACACCTTC. Encoded protein: CASSELGTANYGYTF.

This rearrangement joins TRBV5-1 to TRBJ1-1; 10 positions match TRBD1. The CDR3 is 15 amino acids. Trimming took 6 bases from V and 1 from J; bases not matched to a gene: 6. Germline V gene data show CDR1 as SGHRS and CDR2 as YFSETQ. CDR3: CASTTGTGANTEAFF. The DNA for the CDR3 is TGCGCCAGCACAACCGGGACAGGGGCGAACACTGAAGCTTTCTTT.

This clone showed up just a few times. V and J are TRBV18 and TRBJ1-1; D is ambiguous. The V and J ends lost 1 base and 4 bases respectively, with 10 bases between them. CDR1 is KGHSH and CDR2 is LQKENI in the germline V gene. The CDR3 sequence is 14 residues long. The CDR3 spells CASSPQGGATEAFF. In DNA, the CDR3 is TGTGCCAGCTCACCACAGGGAGGAGCCACTGAAGCTTTCTTT.

The rearrangement joins TRBV7-3 to TRBJ2-1, with D maybe TRBD1 (6 bases). The V and J ends lost 2 bases and 7 bases respectively, with 15 bases between them. The CDR3 length is 15 residues. Germline V gives CDR1 SGHTA, CDR2 FQGTGA. CDR3 amino acids: CASSLSQGTRNEQFF. CDR3 DNA sequence: TGTGCCAGCAGCTTATCACAGGGAACTCGAAATGAGCAGTTCTTC.

The chain recombines TRBV11-2 with TRBJ1-1; D is unclear. This CDR3 contains 13 residues. Trimming left V 4 bases short and J 5 bases short, with 11 bases between. Looked up from germline, CDR1 is SGHAT and CDR2 is FQNNGV. CDR3 region: CASSSGFTTEAFF. The DNA for the CDR3 is TGTGCCAGCAGCTCCGGGTTTACGACTGAAGCTTTCTTT.

The V and J genes are TRBV29-1 and TRBJ2-1, with D uncertain. CDR3 size: 16 residues. Germline loops: CDR1 SQVTM, CDR2 ANQGSEA. Trimming removed 5 bases at V and 4 bases at J, with 21 bases between. CDR3 residues: CSVRFEVFAQYNEQFF. DNA for the CDR3: TGCAGCGTTAGGTTCGAGGTTTTCGCACAATACAATGAGCAGTTCTTC.

The chain is built from TRBV10-3 and TRBJ2-2; 11 bases align to TRBD2. The CDR3 runs 16 residues. J was trimmed by 2 bases and V by 4 bases; bases with no gene match: 3. CDR1 is ENHRY, CDR2 SYGVKD, per germline. CDR3: CAISAGTSGNTGELFF. In DNA, the CDR3 is TGTGCCATCAGTGCAGGGACTAGCGGTAACACCGGGGAGCTGTTTTTT.

V and J are TRBV7-3 and TRBJ2-3, with a possible D match to TRBD1 (6 bases). V was cut by 5 bases and J by 0 bases, with 15 bases left in between. The germline V gene encodes CDR1 SGHTA and CDR2 FQGTGA. This CDR3 contains 16 residues. Written as DNA, the CDR3 is TGTGCCAGCAGCCCCAGGGACATCACTAGCACAGATACGCAGTATTTT. This encodes CASSPRDITSTDTQYF.

The rearrangement uses TRBV5-1 and TRBJ1-5; tentative D call: TRBD1 (5 bases). CDR3 length: 15 amino acids. Trimming stripped 0 bases from V and 1 base from J, with 8 bases between. The V gene's germline CDR1 is SGHRS and CDR2 YFSETQ. The CDR3 here is CASSLEGYSNQPQHF. CDR3 bases: TGCGCCAGCAGCTTGGAGGGGTACAGCAATCAGCCCCAGCATTTT.

V is TRBV2 and J is TRBJ1-6, with a weak D call TRBD1 (5 bases). V shed 7 bases and J shed 2 bases, with 9 bases lying between them. The CDR3 covers 14 residues. Germline V gene sequence: CDR1 SNHLY, CDR2 FYNNEI. The CDR3 sequence: CASNAGAYNSPLHF. In nucleotides, the CDR3 is TGTGCCAGCAACGCGGGGGCCTATAATTCACCCCTCCACTTT.

This chain connects TRBV3-1 (or the pseudogene TRBV3-2) to TRBJ1-2; 7 positions match TRBD1. The germline CDR1 and CDR2 sequences are LGHDT and YNNKEL (reference sequence). V lost 4 bases and J lost 5; bases outside the gene matches: 13. The CDR3 loop spans 16 amino acids. CDR3: CASSPPSRRGPYGYTF. The CDR3, as DNA: TGTGCCAGCAGCCCGCCCTCGCGGAGGGGGCCGTATGGCTACACCTTC.

This clone turned up a few times. The chain combines TRBV11-2 with TRBJ2-1, with D perhaps TRBD2 (5 bases). This CDR3 has 14 residues. Germline CDR1 reads SGHAT; CDR2 reads FQNNGV. Trimming stripped 0 bases from V and 8 bases from J, with 11 bases between. CDR3 DNA: TGTGCCAGCAGCTTAGACCCGGGATCCCATGAGCAGTTCTTC. Its translation is CASSLDPGSHEQFF. The entire variable domain, with the rest obtained from reference TRBV11-2 and TRBJ2-1, is as follows: EAGVAQSPRYKIIEKRQSVAFWCNPISGHATLYWYQQILGQGPKLLIQFQNNGVVDDSQLPKDRFSAERLKGVDSTLKIQPAKLEDSAVYLCASSLDPGSHEQFFGPGTRLTVL.

The chain uses TRBV10-3 and TRBJ2-2; 10 bases are shared with TRBD1. The CDR3 length is 16 residues. The V and J ends lost 4 bases and 6 bases, in that order; junction bases with no gene match: 8. Germline lookup yields CDR1 ENHRY and CDR2 SYGVKD. The CDR3 loop is CAISAKTGGAAGELFF. Written as DNA, the CDR3 is TGTGCCATCAGTGCCAAGACAGGGGGCGCGGCCGGGGAGCTGTTTTTT.

The J gene is TRBJ1-1, the V gene TRBV12-3 or TRBV12-4, with no clear D. The ends were cut back, 3 bases at V and 4 bases at J, with 9 bases in the middle. This CDR3 is 13 amino acids long. The DNA of the CDR3 is TGTGCCAGCAGTTTGGGCGTAGTCACTGAAGCTTTCTTT. Encoded protein: CASSLGVVTEAFF.

This clone is labeled as medium-sized. The CDR3 loop reads CASSEGGVRTGELFF. CDR3 sequence (DNA): TGTGCCAGCAGTGAAGGCGGGGTTCGGACCGGGGAGCTGTTTTTT. The chain recombines TRBV9 with TRBJ2-2; tentative D call: TRBD2 (6 bases). V was shortened by 5 bases and J by 5 bases, with 16 bases between the two germline ends. Germline CDR1 reads SGDLS; CDR2 reads YYNGEE. The CDR3 has 15 residues.

This chain joins TRBV5-5 and TRBJ1-2, with 7 bases that match TRBD1. CDR1 and CDR2 (germline): SGHKS, YYEKEE (reference sequence). The CDR3 has 16 amino acids. The V gene end was trimmed by 3 bases and the J gene end by 4 bases; junction bases not matched to a gene: 12. CDR3 region: CASSSGVASGGYGYTF. Here the CDR3 DNA reads TGTGCCAGCAGCTCCGGGGTGGCTTCAGGGGGCTATGGCTACACCTTC. Supplemented by reference TRBV5-5 and TRBJ1-2, the full variable domain reads DAGVTQSPTHLIKTRGQQVTLRCSPISGHKSVSWYQQVLGQGPQFIFQYYEKEERGRGNFPDRFSARQFPNYSSELNVNALLLGDSALYLCASSSGVASGGYGYTFGSGTRLTVV.